This TCR beta chain comes out of a study of identical twins. The CDR3 consists of 17 residues. Looked up from germline, CDR1 is SGHVS and CDR2 is FNYEAQ. Trimming stripped 5 bases from V and 0 bases from J, with 14 bases between. One entry per CDR3 protein, called by TCRdb with MiXCR from the 5' RACE reads. The repertoire includes about 810,000 distinct CDR3 sequences, 12% of them detected once, and about 1.6% sits in the top ten. This clonotype was picked up a small number of times. These data were also filed under a second study, of yellow fever vaccine responses in identical twins.

The source material was PBMCs. The rearrangement joins TRBV7-6 to TRBJ2-6; unclear D gene. The sequence was obtained from a woman between 18 and 29 years old in good health. The CDR3 here is CASSLSAPSSGANVLTF. CDR3 DNA sequence: TGTGCCAGCAGCCTAAGCGCACCGTCCTCTGGGGCCAACGTCCTGACTTTC.